This paragraph reports one T cell receptor beta chain. As yet, its antigen is unknown. The sample carries other DNA sequences with the same CDR3. Libraries were prepared by immunoSEQ multiplex PCR; TCRdb keeps only in-frame clonotypes and omits some of them. The sample includes some 2,400,000 clones, 90% to 96% seen only once; the top ten take around 0.13%. The data were obtained in a study of shared clonotypes between healthy human individuals. Regarding the study as a whole: Naive subsets generally had larger estimated richness than memory subsets.

The clonotype originates from a man aged 18 to 29 in good health. Sequenced material: naive CD4+ T cells sorted from blood. As to subset: CD45RA+ positively selected.

The DNA of the CDR3 is TGTGCCAGCAGTTCCCAGGGCGCTGGGGCCAACGTCCTGACTTTC. Protein sequence: CASSSQGAGANVLTF. The chain is built from TRBV6-5 and TRBJ2-6, with D perhaps matching TRBD1 (5 bases). The CDR3 runs 15 residues. CDR1 is MNHEY and CDR2 is SVGAGI in the germline V gene. The ends were cut back, 4 bases at V and 2 bases at J, with 9 bases in the middle.